These T cell receptor beta chains were read from a single sample in a study of T cells in Graves' hyperthyroidism and ophthalmopathy. TCRdb recomputed calls from the multiplex PCR reads with MiXCR, one row per CDR3 protein. This table holds more than 300,000 distinct CDR3 sequences, approximately 18% found once. Sequenced sample: blood. Every receptor here comes from a woman in her 30s with Graves' hyperthyroidism that later progressed to Graves' ophthalmopathy. Both conserved end residues are part of each CDR3. The D gene is left open where the match is weak. Some rows mark clone size as missing; the rest say once, few, many or name a class of expanded clone.

D,J,V,size,CDR3,DNA
-,TRBJ2-7,TRBV6-1,many,CASNKPPQGDPYEQYF,TGTGCCAGCAACAAACCGCCCCAGGGAGATCCCTACGAGCAGTACTTC
-,TRBJ2-1,TRBV4-1,few,CASSQRTSSSYNEQFF,TGCGCCAGCAGCCAGCGGACTTCCAGCTCCTACAATGAGCAGTTCTTC
-,TRBJ2-5,TRBV28,-,CASSGPGGGETQYF,TGTGCCAGCAGTGGGCCGGGAGGGGGCGAGACCCAGTACTTC
-,TRBJ1-2,TRBV15,few,CATSRDNYGFTF,TGTGCCACCAGCAGAGATAACTATGGCTTCACCTTC
TRBD2,TRBJ2-1,TRBV20-1,many,CSAVRGGRNEQFF,TGCAGTGCGGTGCGGGGGGGGAGGAATGAGCAGTTCTTC
-,TRBJ2-2,TRBV7-8,many,CASSFGRATTGELFF,TGTGCCAGCAGCTTCGGCAGGGCCACAACCGGGGAGCTGTTTTTT
TRBD2,TRBJ2-1,TRBV28,-,CASSLGLAGGGVDEQFF,TGTGCCAGCAGTCTGGGACTAGCGGGAGGAGGCGTGGATGAGCAGTTCTTC
TRBD1,TRBJ1-2,TRBV30,many,CAWRIPGQGAGGYTF,TGTGCCTGGCGAATTCCGGGACAGGGGGCGGGTGGCTACACCTTC
TRBD1,TRBJ2-6,TRBV6-1,once,CASREQGAIGANVLTF,TGTGCCAGCAGAGAACAGGGGGCGATAGGGGCCAACGTCCTGACTTTC
-,TRBJ2-7,TRBV30,many,CAWSVLSGVAYEQYF,TGTGCCTGGAGTGTACTATCGGGAGTAGCCTACGAGCAGTACTTC
-,TRBJ1-3,TRBV5-1,few,CASSLYSLSGNTIYF,TGCGCCAGCAGCTTGTATTCCCTGTCTGGAAACACCATATATTTT
TRBD1,TRBJ2-3,TRBV6-1,many,CASSDGQGDTDTQYF,TGTGCCAGCAGTGACGGACAGGGGGACACAGATACGCAGTATTTT
TRBD1,TRBJ1-2,TRBV6-1,many,CASTRDRGYGYTF,TGTGCCAGCACTAGGGACAGGGGCTATGGCTACACCTTC
TRBD1,TRBJ1-2,TRBV6-2/TRBV6-3,many,CASTSGQGVLRYTF,TGTGCCAGCACTTCGGGACAGGGAGTCCTTCGCTACACCTTC
-,TRBJ1-3,TRBV19,-,CASSINRLSPSGNTIYF,TGTGCCAGTAGTATTAACAGATTAAGTCCCTCTGGAAACACCATATATTTT
-,TRBJ2-1,TRBV20-1,-,CSASFGQGLSNEQFF,TGCAGTGCTAGTTTTGGGCAGGGCTTGTCCAATGAGCAGTTCTTC
-,TRBJ2-1,TRBV2,many,CASSEQQGYNEQFF,TGTGCCAGCAGTGAACAACAGGGTTACAATGAGCAGTTCTTC
TRBD2,TRBJ2-5,TRBV5-1,few,CASSRGLAGGPVETQYF,TGCGCCAGCAGCCGGGGACTAGCGGGGGGGCCAGTAGAGACCCAGTACTTC
TRBD1,TRBJ1-3,TRBV11-2,many,CASSLNRGPGNTIYF,TGTGCCAGCAGCCTGAACAGGGGGCCTGGAAACACCATATATTTT
-,TRBJ2-2,TRBV7-2,many,CASSVTGTSTGELFF,TGTGCCAGCAGCGTTACCGGGACGTCGACCGGGGAGCTGTTTTTT
TRBD2,TRBJ2-7,TRBV7-9,few,CASSLSSGSGYEQYF,TGTGCCAGCAGCTTGTCTAGCGGGAGTGGGTACGAGCAGTACTTC
TRBD1,TRBJ1-2,TRBV3-1,many,CASSQIGEGTGYGGYTF,TGTGCCAGCAGCCAAATCGGGGAAGGGACAGGTTACGGAGGCTACACCTTC
TRBD2,TRBJ2-2,TRBV3-1,many,CASSHLLAGVSGELFF,TGTGCCAGCAGCCATCTACTAGCGGGAGTGTCGGGGGAGCTGTTTTTT
-,TRBJ1-5,TRBV6-4,-,CASSGDSNQPQHF,TGTGCCAGCAGTGGAGACAGCAATCAGCCCCAGCATTTT
-,TRBJ1-5,TRBV30,-,CAWSENLSAGQPQHF,TGTGCCTGGAGTGAAAACCTCTCCGCGGGGCAGCCCCAGCATTTT
TRBD1,TRBJ1-1,TRBV28,many,CASSSDRAVTEGAFF,TGTGCCAGCAGTTCGGACAGGGCGGTCACTGAGGGCGCTTTCTTT
-,TRBJ2-2,TRBV19,many,CASWGGQVRAGELFF,TGTGCCAGTTGGGGGGGACAGGTACGCGCCGGGGAGCTGTTTTTT
-,TRBJ2-1,TRBV18,many,CASSPTGLPSYNEQFF,TGTGCCAGCTCACCAACCGGACTCCCGTCCTACAATGAGCAGTTCTTC
-,TRBJ1-2,TRBV5-6,-,CASSLSQPHGYTF,TGTGCCAGCAGCTTGAGTCAGCCCCATGGCTACACCTTC
-,TRBJ2-2,TRBV28,-,CASSAVRETDGELFF,TGTGCCAGCAGTGCCGTCAGGGAAACGGACGGGGAGCTGTTTTTT
-,TRBJ2-3,TRBV27,few,CASSLIVRRQADPLDTQYF,TGTGCCAGCAGTTTAATTGTTCGTCGACAGGCCGATCCCCTAGATACGCAGTATTTT
-,TRBJ2-7,TRBV19,many,CASSRQGNTEQYF,TGTGCCAGTAGTAGGCAGGGAAATACCGAGCAGTACTTC
TRBD2,TRBJ2-2,TRBV9,-,CASSRTSGSLAGELFF,TGTGCCAGCAGCCGGACTAGCGGGAGTCTGGCCGGGGAGCTGTTTTTT
-,TRBJ1-1,TRBV20-1,-,CSATGGAFF,TGCAGTGCCACAGGTGGGGCTTTCTTT
-,TRBJ1-1,TRBV19,few,CASRLGQLNTEAFF,TGTGCCAGTAGGCTTGGACAGCTGAACACTGAAGCTTTCTTT
-,TRBJ2-5,TRBV6-5,many,CASSYSLLAREQETQYF,TGTGCCAGCAGTTACTCGCTCCTCGCCCGAGAACAAGAGACCCAGTACTTC
-,TRBJ1-6,TRBV27,-,CASSHGPSDSPLHF,TGTGCCAGCAGTCACGGACCGTCGGATTCACCCCTCCACTTT
TRBD1,TRBJ2-1,TRBV27,many,CASSSGTVSYNEQFF,TGTGCCAGCAGTTCTGGGACAGTGTCCTACAATGAGCAGTTCTTC
-,TRBJ1-1,TRBV3-1,once,CASSHTDRTEAFF,TGTGCCAGCAGCCATACAGACCGCACTGAAGCTTTCTTT
-,TRBJ2-1,TRBV30,-,CAWSVEGPPEQFF,TGTGCCTGGAGTGTCGAGGGACCACCTGAGCAGTTCTTC
-,TRBJ2-2,TRBV27,many,CASSFLVTGELFF,TGTGCCAGCAGTTTTCTGGTCACCGGGGAGCTGTTTTTT
-,TRBJ1-5,TRBV6-1,many,CASSEEGPQGNQPQHF,TGTGCCAGCAGTGAAGAGGGCCCTCAGGGCAATCAGCCCCAGCATTTT
-,TRBJ1-2,TRBV7-8,-,CASSPRERTASLSDGYTF,TGTGCCAGCAGCCCGCGGGAAAGGACAGCGTCCCTCTCTGATGGCTACACCTTC
-,TRBJ1-2,TRBV6-1,many,CASSLGVGYGYTF,TGTGCCAGCAGTTTGGGGGTCGGGTATGGCTACACCTTC
TRBD2,TRBJ2-1,TRBV2,many,CASIGLAGDSYNEQFF,TGTGCCAGCATAGGCTTAGCGGGGGACTCCTACAATGAGCAGTTCTTC
TRBD2,TRBJ2-1,TRBV10-3,-,CAAGVPSGGAAEQFF,TGTGCCGCCGGGGTTCCTAGCGGGGGGGCCGCTGAGCAGTTCTTC